This T cell receptor beta chain was profiled in a study of breast tumors, draining lymph nodes, adjacent tissues. Findings and limits, study-wide: The lymph node origin of tumor T cells was framed as consistent with a hypothesis, not demonstrated. Most tumor T cells seemingly derive from lymph node, then expand in tumor.

This CDR3 spans 10 amino acids. The germline V and J ends were trimmed by 0 bases and 12 bases, with 6 bases remaining between them. Germline CDR1 is SQVTM and CDR2 is ANQGSEA. Breast cancer patients provided tissue from their axillary draining lymph nodes. This clonotype was seen ten or more times. Its antigen is unknown. TCRdb re-analysed the multiplex PCR reads in MiXCR, keeping a single row per CDR3 protein. The repertoire consists of about 220,000 distinct CDR3 sequences, with about 34% occurring once and the leading ten covering roughly 3.5%. Sequencing was carried out using axillary lymph node tissue. The chain is built from TRBV29-1 and TRBJ2-1; D is undetermined. The receptor was isolated from a female donor with breast cancer. Some clones in this sample may be carry-over from other donors' samples. The CDR3 coding sequence is TGCAGCGTTGAAGATGGGGTGCAGTTCTTC. This translates into CSVEDGVQFF.